A single sample is the source of the 13 T cell receptor beta chains below, sequenced in a study of T-cell memory formation after mild COVID-19 listed by TCRdb under 2021. Libraries were constructed by 5' RACE. The sequencer was an Illumina NovaSeq 6000. TCRdb reanalyzed the raw reads on its own, using fastp at Q25 for trimming and MiXCR for clone calling, and kept in-frame beta chains. Rows with a matching CDR3 protein are joined into one entry that keeps the most common DNA and genes. The sample profile shows 190,000 or so distinct CDR3 sequences; roughly a fifth of them were found once. About 21% of the sample rests with the top ten. The source material was PBMCs or a T cell subset sorted from them (not recorded which). The receptor source for this set is an adult woman who had mild COVID-19 (a few samples of this study predate the infection). The sample titles of this study are shuffled in the database, so cell type and time point are left out; the donor was told from shared clones.

In DNA, the CDR3 is TGCAGTGCTAACCCAGGAGGGTTCCAGGGGGAGCTGTTTTTT. Translation gives CSANPGGFQGELFF. The chain recombines TRBV20-1 with TRBJ2-2, with a possible D match to TRBD2 (6 bases). In germline, CDR1 is DFQATT, CDR2 SNEGSKA (reference sequence). Trimming took 4 bases from V and 8 from J, leaving 17 bases between them. The CDR3 is 14 amino acids.

The V call is TRBV7-6, the J call TRBJ2-1; a possible D gene is TRBD2 (5 bases). Germline loops: CDR1 SGHVS, CDR2 FNYEAQ. The CDR3 covers 14 residues. V was trimmed by 0 bases and J by 4 bases, leaving 7 bases between them. This CDR3 reads CASSLAGVYNEQFF. CDR3 DNA sequence: TGTGCCAGCAGCTTAGCGGGAGTATACAATGAGCAGTTCTTC.

The CDR3 region is CAILGQGTDTQYF. In DNA form, the CDR3 reads TGTGCCATCCTCGGACAGGGCACAGATACGCAGTATTTT. The chain carries TRBV12-3 or TRBV12-4 and TRBJ2-3, with 7 bases lining up with TRBD1. The CDR3 is made up of 13 amino acids. The V and J ends lost 10 bases and 1 base, in that order; junction bases with no gene match: 5.

This clonotype was found a few times. This chain connects TRBV6-5 to TRBJ2-5, with 9 bases that match TRBD1. This CDR3 comprises 16 residues. V shed 6 bases, J shed 3 bases, and the junction held 11 bases outside the gene matches. Germline values: CDR1 MNHEY, CDR2 SVGAGI. As DNA, the CDR3 is TGTGCCAGCAGGAGAGGGACAGGGATAAAGAAAGAGACCCAGTACTTC. Its translation is CASRRGTGIKKETQYF.

The table lists this clonotype with a few counts. The gene calls are TRBV29-1 and TRBJ1-2; D unresolved. Germline CDR1 SQVTM, CDR2 ANQGSEA. The CDR3 runs to 11 residues. Trimming cost V 6 bases and J 4 bases, with 9 bases left between them. The chain's CDR3 is CSVSAPYGYTF. CDR3 coding DNA: TGCAGCGTGTCGGCCCCCTATGGCTACACCTTC.

This chain links TRBV7-9 with TRBJ1-4; 8 bases fit TRBD1. Germline CDR1 is SEHNR and CDR2 is FQNEAQ (reference sequence). With 1 base clipped from V and 11 bases from J, the junction kept 3 bases outside the gene matches. This CDR3 contains 13 residues. The CDR3 sequence is CASSLETGEKLFF. CDR3 nucleotide sequence: TGTGCCAGCAGCTTAGAGACAGGGGAGAAACTGTTTTTT.

The chain combines TRBV6-1 with TRBJ2-7; the D gene is possibly TRBD1 (7 bases). V lost 3 bases and J lost 2, with 17 bases in between. There are 16 residues in the CDR3. Germline CDR1 is MNHNS and CDR2 is SASEGT. The CDR3 region is CASSEGRDSLPYEQYF. In DNA form, the CDR3 reads TGTGCCAGCAGTGAGGGGCGGGACAGTCTACCCTACGAGCAGTACTTC.

This sequence joins TRBV7-9 and TRBJ2-3; the D is unclear. CDR3 length equals 16 residues. The V end lost 1 base, the J end lost 0 bases, and 11 bases lay between the germline ends. Germline-derived CDR1 and CDR2 are SEHNR and FQNEAQ (reference sequence). CDR3 region: CASSLGIAPSTDTQYF. CDR3 DNA sequence: TGTGCCAGCAGCTTAGGGATAGCCCCTAGCACAGATACGCAGTATTTT.

The chain is built from TRBV5-1 and TRBJ2-1; a weak D match, TRBD1 (5 bases). V lost 0 bases and J 8 bases, leaving 9 bases between the germline ends. Germline-derived CDR1 and CDR2 are SGHRS and YFSETQ. There are 13 residues in the CDR3. In nucleotides, the CDR3 is TGCGCCAGCAGCTTGGCTGGGGCGGATGAGCAGTTCTTC. It specifies CASSLAGADEQFF.

This sequence joins TRBV4-2 and TRBJ2-3; 12 nucleotides line up with TRBD2. V shed 3 bases and J 5 bases; nucleotides not matched to a gene: 6. Germline CDR1 LGHNA, CDR2 YNFKEQ. CDR3 length: 16 amino acids. The CDR3 nucleotides are TGTGCCAGCAGCCAGGCTAGCGGGGGGGCGGAAGATACGCAGTATTTT. It yields the protein CASSQASGGAEDTQYF.

This clonotype was found a few times. The V call is TRBV5-1, the J call TRBJ2-1; TRBD2 aligns across 10 bases. Losses at the gene ends were 7 bases for V and 3 bases for J; bases not matched to a gene: 4. Looked up from germline, CDR1 is SGHRS and CDR2 is YFSETQ. The CDR3 has 14 amino acids. CDR3 sequence: CASSSGRGYNEQFF. The DNA for the CDR3 is TGCGCCAGCTCCAGCGGGAGGGGCTACAATGAGCAGTTCTTC.

The J gene is TRBJ1-5, the V gene TRBV20-1, with D possibly being TRBD1 (5 bases). The germline V gene encodes CDR1 DFQATT and CDR2 SNEGSKA (reference sequence). The CDR3 extends over 14 amino acids. V gave up 3 bases and J gave up 7 bases, with 16 bases separating them. CDR3 residues: CSASPWTGGQPQHF. The DNA for the CDR3 is TGCAGTGCTAGCCCCTGGACCGGGGGACAGCCCCAGCATTTT.

This chain connects TRBV9 to TRBJ1-4; 10 bases align to TRBD1. From germline, CDR1 is SGDLS and CDR2 YYNGEE. V trimming: 3 bases; J trimming: 6 bases; junction bases outside the gene matches: 5. CDR3 length: 15 amino acids. CDR3 loop: CASSAGGQGDEKLFF. Here the CDR3 DNA reads TGTGCCAGCAGCGCGGGAGGACAGGGGGATGAAAAACTGTTTTTT.